Given below is one T cell receptor beta chain in context. As yet, its antigen is unknown. RNA amounts of about 0.5 to 1 ug underwent reverse transcription with random hexamers. TCRdb recomputed calls from the immunoSEQ multiplex PCR reads with MiXCR, one row per CDR3 protein. The sample yields around 180,000 distinct CDR3 sequences, approximately 96% seen once. Looked up from germline, CDR1 is DFQATT and CDR2 is SNEGSKA (reference sequence). J lost 8 bases, V lost 3 bases, and 9 bases had no gene match. CDR3 length equals 15 residues. This sample stems from a study of CD8 T cells in Susac syndrome. Study observations and caveats: As acknowledged by the study, its TCR sequencing and HLA analysis included a relatively small number of individuals.

This receptor was taken from a human donor with multiple sclerosis. This chain connects TRBV20-1 to TRBJ1-6, with TRBD1 matching 8 bases. Sequenced sample: CD4+ T cells from PBMCs. The CDR3 loop is CSASLGQGGYSPLHF. The DNA for the CDR3 is TGCAGTGCTAGCCTCGGACAGGGTGGGTATTCACCCCTCCACTTT.